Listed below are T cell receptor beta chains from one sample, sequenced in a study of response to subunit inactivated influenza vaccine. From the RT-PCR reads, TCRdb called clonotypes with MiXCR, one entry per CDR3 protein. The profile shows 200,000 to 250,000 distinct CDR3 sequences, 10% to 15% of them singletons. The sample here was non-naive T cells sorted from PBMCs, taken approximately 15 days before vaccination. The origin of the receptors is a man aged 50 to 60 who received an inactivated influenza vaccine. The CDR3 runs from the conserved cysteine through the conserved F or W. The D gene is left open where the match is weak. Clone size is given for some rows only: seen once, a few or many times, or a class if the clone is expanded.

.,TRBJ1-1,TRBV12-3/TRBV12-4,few,TGTGCCAGCAGTATGCGGTCCAACACTGAAGCTTTCTTT,CASSMRSNTEAFF
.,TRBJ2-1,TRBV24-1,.,TGTGCCACCAGTGACGCGTCGGCGACAGGTAGCACCTACAATGAGCAGTTCTTC,CATSDASATGSTYNEQFF
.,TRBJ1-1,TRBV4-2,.,TGTGCCAGCAGCCAATGGGGAGAAGACACTGAAGCTTTCTTT,CASSQWGEDTEAFF
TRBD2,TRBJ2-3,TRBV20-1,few,TGCAGTGCTAGTGATGGCGATTCGGGAGGAGATACGCAGTATTTT,CSASDGDSGGDTQYF
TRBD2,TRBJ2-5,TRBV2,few,TGTGCCAGCAGTGATGGGAGGGGCGCGGAGACCCAGTACTTC,CASSDGRGAETQYF
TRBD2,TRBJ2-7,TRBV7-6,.,TGTGCCAGCAGCTTAATGTCTAGCGGGACCGAGCAGTACTTC,CASSLMSSGTEQYF
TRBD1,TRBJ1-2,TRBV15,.,TGTGCCACCAGCGGCGCCGGGACAGGGAACTATGGCTACACCTTC,CATSGAGTGNYGYTF
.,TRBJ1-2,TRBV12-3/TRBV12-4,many,TGTGCCAGCAGTTTAACCAGGTTCTATGGCTACACCTTC,CASSLTRFYGYTF
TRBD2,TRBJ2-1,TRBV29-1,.,TGCAGCGTTGAATTCGCGGGGGGCTACAATGAGCAGTTCTTC,CSVEFAGGYNEQFF
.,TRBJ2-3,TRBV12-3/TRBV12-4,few,TGTGCCAGCATCCTCACCGGGACCCGATACACCACAGATACGCAGTATTTT,CASILTGTRYTTDTQYF
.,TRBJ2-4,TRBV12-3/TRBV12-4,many,TGTGCCAGCAGTTTGGGAGGGACAAGACTAGCCAAAAACATTCAGTACTTC,CASSLGGTRLAKNIQYF
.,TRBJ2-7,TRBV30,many,TGTGCCTGGAGTGTAATCAGTTCCGAGCAGTACTTC,CAWSVISSEQYF
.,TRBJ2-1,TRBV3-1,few,TGTGCCAGCAGCCAACAGTTCAATGAGCAGTTCTTC,CASSQQFNEQFF
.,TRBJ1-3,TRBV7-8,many,TGTGCCAGCAGCTTAGCAGTGGACTCTGGAAACACCATATATTTT,CASSLAVDSGNTIYF
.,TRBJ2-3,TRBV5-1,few,TGCGCCAGCAGCCCACTTATAAACCGGGGATCCGATGGGGATACGCAGTATTTT,CASSPLINRGSDGDTQYF
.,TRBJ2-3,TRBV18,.,.,CASSPLHQRGGEDTQYF
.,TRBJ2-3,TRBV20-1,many,TGCAGCGCGACCCGGGGCTATACGACTGGCACAGATACGCAGTATTTT,CSATRGYTTGTDTQYF